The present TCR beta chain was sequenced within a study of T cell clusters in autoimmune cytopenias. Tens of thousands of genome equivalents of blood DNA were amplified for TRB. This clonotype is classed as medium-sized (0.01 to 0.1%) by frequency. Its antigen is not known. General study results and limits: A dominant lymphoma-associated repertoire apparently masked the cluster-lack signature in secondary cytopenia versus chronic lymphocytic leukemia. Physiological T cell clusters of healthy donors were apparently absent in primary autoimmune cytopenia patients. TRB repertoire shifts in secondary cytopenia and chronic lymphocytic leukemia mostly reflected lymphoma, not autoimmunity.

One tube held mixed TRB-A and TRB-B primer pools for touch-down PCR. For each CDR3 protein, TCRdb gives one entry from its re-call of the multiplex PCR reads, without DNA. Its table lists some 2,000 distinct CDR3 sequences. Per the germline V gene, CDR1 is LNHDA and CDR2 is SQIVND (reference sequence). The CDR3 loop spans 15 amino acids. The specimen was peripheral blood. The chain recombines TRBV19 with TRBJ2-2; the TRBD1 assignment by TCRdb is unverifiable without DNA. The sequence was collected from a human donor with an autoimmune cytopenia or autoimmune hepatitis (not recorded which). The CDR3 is CASSGGLTNTGELFF.